This T cell receptor beta chain is drawn from a study of T cells in Graves' hyperthyroidism and ophthalmopathy. Germline V lookup: CDR1 LNHNV, CDR2 YYDKDF (reference sequence). The CDR3 has 15 amino acids. From RNA transcripts, TCR beta CDR3 regions were amplified. HTBI primers were used for first-round RT-PCR of the TCR CDR3. MiXCR was run by TCRdb on the multiplex PCR reads, yielding one entry per CDR3 protein. Among over 700,000 distinct CDR3 sequences, roughly 40% were seen once, and the ten largest hold 7.5% to 9.5%. Study results and caveats: From stable hyperthyroidism, ophthalmopathy was separated by a 13 V-J model. Most clonotypes expanded in thyroid above 0.001 were likewise present in blood.

No ophthalmopathy progression within 18 months constituted stable Graves' hyperthyroidism. Not enrolled were patients with uncontrolled infection, other autoimmune disease, pregnancy or lactation. As for this clonotype: Its antigen is not identified. One junction end does not reproduce the germline sequence, and a read error may be involved.

Sequences were obtained from blood. V gene TRBV15 combines with J gene TRBJ1-5; 8 bases line up with TRBD1. This clonotype was sampled from a man younger than 35 with Graves' hyperthyroidism. The CDR3 DNA sequence: TGTGCCAGCAGCCGGAAACAGGGGGACAATCAGCCCCAGCATTTT. It yields the protein CASSRKQGDNQPQHF.